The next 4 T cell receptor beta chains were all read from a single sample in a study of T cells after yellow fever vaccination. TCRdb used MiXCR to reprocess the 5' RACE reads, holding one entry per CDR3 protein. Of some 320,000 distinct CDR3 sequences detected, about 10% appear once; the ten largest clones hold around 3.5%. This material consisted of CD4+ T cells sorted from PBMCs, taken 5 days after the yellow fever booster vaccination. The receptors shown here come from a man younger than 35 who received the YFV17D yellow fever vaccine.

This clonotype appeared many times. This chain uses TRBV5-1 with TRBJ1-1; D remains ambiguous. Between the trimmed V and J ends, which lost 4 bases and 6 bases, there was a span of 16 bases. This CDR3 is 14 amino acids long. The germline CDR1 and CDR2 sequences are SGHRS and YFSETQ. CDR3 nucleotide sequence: TGCGCCAGCAGCGCCAACCCGGGATGGGCTGAAGCTTTCTTT. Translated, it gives CASSANPGWAEAFF.

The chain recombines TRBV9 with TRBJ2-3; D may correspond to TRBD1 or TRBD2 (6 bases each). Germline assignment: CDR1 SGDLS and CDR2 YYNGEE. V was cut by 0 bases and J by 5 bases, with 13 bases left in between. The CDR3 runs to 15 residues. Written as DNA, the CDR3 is TGTGCCAGCAGCGTAGAGGGGGGACAACTAGATACGCAGTATTTT. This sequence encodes CASSVEGGQLDTQYF.

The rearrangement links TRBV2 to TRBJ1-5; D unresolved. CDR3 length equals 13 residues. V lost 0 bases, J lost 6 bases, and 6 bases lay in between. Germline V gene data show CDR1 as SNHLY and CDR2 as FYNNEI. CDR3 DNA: TGTGCCAGCAGTGAAGCGCGTGTTCAGCCCCAGCATTTT. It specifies CASSEARVQPQHF.

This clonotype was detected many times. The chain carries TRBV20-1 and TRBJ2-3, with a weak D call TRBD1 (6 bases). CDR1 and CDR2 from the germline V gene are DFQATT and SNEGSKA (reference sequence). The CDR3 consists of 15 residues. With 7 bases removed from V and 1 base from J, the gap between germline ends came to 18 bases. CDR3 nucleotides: TGCAGTGTTCCACCTTACAGGGTAGGCACAGATACGCAGTATTTT. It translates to CSVPPYRVGTDTQYF.